The TCR beta chain under discussion was sequenced for a study of blood T cell repertoires in COVID-19. In the study overall: Nucleic acid was either cDNA or gDNA, and it came from T cells, B-cell-depleted T cells, or PBMCs.

Data came from immunoSEQ multiplex PCR; TCRdb stores just in-frame clones and leaves some out. Of approximately 120,000 clones listed, over 80% are singletons. V dropped 4 bases and J dropped 0; count of bases not matched to a gene: 8. This CDR3 has 17 residues. Germline-derived CDR1 and CDR2 are SEHNR and FQNEAQ (reference sequence). V and J are TRBV7-9 and TRBJ2-2; 7 bases align to TRBD1. The sample was peripheral blood. The receptor comes from a human donor in a cohort sampled during active COVID-19. The CDR3 here is CASSSPRDSPNTGELFF. Written as DNA, the CDR3 is TGTGCCAGCAGCTCGCCCCGGGACAGCCCGAACACCGGGGAGCTGTTTTTT. Using reference TRBV7-9 and TRBJ2-2 for the parts outside the CDR3, the full variable domain is DTGVSQNPRHKITKRGQNVTFRCDPISEHNRLYWYRQTLGQGPEFLTYFQNEAQLEKSRLLSDRFSAERPKGSFSTLEIQRTEQGDSAMYLCASSSPRDSPNTGELFFGEGSRLTVL.